This record looks at one TCR beta chain sequence and its context. The antigen is not known. Focal radiation was given together with CTLA-4 blockade (ipilimumab) to patients with chemo-refractory metastatic non-small-cell lung cancer. This record comes from a study of radiotherapy plus CTLA-4 blockade in lung cancer. Study background: Objective responses were observed in 15% to 20% of patients, and disease control was achieved by roughly 31%.

Sequencing used immunoSEQ multiplex PCR; TCRdb keeps in-frame clones, though not all of them. The data hold 80,000 to 95,000 clones, with roughly four fifths observed a single time. Regarding the study as a whole: Clones of tumor-derived TCRs expanded in blood after radiotherapy plus ipilimumab. It was early blood T cell clone dynamics, with interferon-beta, that reportedly best predicted response.

This sequence was found in a human donor with non-small cell lung cancer who had stable disease on radiotherapy plus ipilimumab. The sample in question was peripheral blood, obtained from a patient treated with radiotherapy plus ipilimumab.

In DNA form, the CDR3 reads TGCGCCAGCGGGATGGACGAGGCTACAGGGGGAGGAGAGACCCAGTACTTC. The encoded protein is CASGMDEATGGGETQYF. The chain carries TRBV5-1 and TRBJ2-5; 8 bases match TRBD1. The CDR3 is 17 amino acids. Looked up from germline, CDR1 is SGHRS and CDR2 is YFSETQ. V was clipped by 7 bases and J by 4 bases; unmatched bases: 18.